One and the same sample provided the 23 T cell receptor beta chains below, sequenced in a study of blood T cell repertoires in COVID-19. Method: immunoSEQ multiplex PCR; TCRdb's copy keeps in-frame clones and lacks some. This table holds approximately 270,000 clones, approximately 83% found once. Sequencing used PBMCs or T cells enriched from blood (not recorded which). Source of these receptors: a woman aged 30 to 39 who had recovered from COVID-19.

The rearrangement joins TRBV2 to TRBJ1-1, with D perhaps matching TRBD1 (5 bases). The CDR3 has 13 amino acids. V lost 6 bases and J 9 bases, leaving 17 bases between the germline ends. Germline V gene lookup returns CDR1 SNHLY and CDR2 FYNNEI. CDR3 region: CASSQLTGEKAFF. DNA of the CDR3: TGTGCCAGCAGCCAGTTAACAGGAGAAAAAGCTTTCTTT.

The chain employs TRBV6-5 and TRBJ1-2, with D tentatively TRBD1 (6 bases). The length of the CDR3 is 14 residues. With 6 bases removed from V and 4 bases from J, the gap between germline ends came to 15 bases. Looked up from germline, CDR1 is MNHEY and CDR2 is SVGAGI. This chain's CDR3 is CASRPGQTPYGYTF. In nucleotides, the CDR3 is TGTGCCAGCAGACCCGGACAGACCCCCTATGGCTACACCTTC.

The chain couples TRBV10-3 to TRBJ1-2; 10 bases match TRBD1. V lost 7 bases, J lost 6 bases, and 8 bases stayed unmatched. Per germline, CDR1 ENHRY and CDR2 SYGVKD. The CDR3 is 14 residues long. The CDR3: CAINRFGTGDGYTF. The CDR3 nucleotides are TGTGCCATCAACCGTTTCGGGACAGGGGATGGCTACACCTTC.

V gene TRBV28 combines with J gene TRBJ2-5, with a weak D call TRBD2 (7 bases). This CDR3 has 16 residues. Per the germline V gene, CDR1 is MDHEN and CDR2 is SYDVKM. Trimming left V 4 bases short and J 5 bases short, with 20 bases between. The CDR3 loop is CASSSTHRGGGETQYF. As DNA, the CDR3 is TGTGCCAGCAGTTCAACCCATAGGGGGGGCGGCGAGACCCAGTACTTC.

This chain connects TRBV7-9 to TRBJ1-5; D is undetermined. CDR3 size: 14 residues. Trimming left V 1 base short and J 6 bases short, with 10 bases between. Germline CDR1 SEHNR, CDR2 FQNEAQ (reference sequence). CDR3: CASSLDGVAQPQHF. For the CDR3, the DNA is TGTGCCAGCAGCTTAGACGGTGTCGCTCAGCCCCAGCATTTT.

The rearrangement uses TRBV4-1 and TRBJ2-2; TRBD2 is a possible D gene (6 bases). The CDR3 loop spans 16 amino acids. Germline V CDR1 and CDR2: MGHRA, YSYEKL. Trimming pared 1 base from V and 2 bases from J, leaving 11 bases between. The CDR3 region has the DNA TGCGCCAGCAGCCAAGTTATTAGCGGCAACACCGGGGAGCTGTTTTTT. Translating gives CASSQVISGNTGELFF.

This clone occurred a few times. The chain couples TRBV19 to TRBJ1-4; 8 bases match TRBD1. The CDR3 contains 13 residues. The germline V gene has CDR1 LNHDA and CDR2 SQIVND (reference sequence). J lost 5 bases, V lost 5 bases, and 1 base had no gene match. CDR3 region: CASSWDRNEKLFF. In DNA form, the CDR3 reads TGTGCCAGTAGTTGGGACAGGAATGAAAAACTGTTTTTT.

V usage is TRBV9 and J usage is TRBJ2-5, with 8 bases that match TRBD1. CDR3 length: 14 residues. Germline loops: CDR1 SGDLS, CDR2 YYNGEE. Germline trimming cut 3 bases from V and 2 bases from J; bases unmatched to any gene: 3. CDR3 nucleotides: TGTGCCAGCAGCGGAAGGACAGGGCAAGAGACCCAGTACTTC. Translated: CASSGRTGQETQYF.

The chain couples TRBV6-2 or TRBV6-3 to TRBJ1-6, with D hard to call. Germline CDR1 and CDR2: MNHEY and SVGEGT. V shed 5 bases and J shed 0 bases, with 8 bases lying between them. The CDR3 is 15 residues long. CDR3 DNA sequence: TGTGCCAGCAGTCTAAGGAGCTCCTATAATTCACCCCTCCACTTT. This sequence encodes CASSLRSSYNSPLHF.

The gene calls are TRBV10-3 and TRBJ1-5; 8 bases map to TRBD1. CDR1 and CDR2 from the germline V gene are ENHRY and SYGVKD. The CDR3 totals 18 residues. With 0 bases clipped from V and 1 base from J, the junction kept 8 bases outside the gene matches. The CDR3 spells CAISESPGGTRSNQPQHF. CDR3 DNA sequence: TGTGCCATCAGTGAGTCCCCAGGGGGCACCAGAAGCAATCAGCCCCAGCATTTT.

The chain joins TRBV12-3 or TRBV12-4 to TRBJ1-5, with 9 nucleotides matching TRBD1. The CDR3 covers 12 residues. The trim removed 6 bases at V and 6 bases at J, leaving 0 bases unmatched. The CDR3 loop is CASRDRGQPQHF. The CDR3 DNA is TGTGCCAGCAGGGACAGGGGTCAGCCCCAGCATTTT.

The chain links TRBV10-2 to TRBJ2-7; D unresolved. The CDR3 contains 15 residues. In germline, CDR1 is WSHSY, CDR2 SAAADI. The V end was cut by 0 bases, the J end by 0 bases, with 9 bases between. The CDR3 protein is CASSESAVGSYEQYF. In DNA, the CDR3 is TGCGCCAGCAGTGAGTCGGCGGTCGGCTCCTACGAGCAGTACTTC.

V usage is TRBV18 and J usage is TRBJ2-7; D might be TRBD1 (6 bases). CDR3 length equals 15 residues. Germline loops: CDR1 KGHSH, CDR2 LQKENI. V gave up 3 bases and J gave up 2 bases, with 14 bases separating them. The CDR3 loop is CASSPYTGQPYEQYF. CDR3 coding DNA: TGTGCCAGCTCACCTTACACGGGACAACCCTACGAGCAGTACTTC.

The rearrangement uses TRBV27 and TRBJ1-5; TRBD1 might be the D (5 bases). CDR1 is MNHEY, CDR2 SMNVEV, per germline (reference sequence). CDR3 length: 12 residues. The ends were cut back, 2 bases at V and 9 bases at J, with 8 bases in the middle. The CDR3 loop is CASSLGGGPQHF. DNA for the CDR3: TGTGCCAGCAGTTTAGGGGGAGGGCCCCAGCATTTT.

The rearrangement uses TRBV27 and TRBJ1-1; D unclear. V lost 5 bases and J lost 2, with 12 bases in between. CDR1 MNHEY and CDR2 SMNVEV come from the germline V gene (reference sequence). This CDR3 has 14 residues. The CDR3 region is CASSPHRRNTEAFF. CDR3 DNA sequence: TGTGCCAGCAGTCCCCATCGGAGAAACACTGAAGCTTTCTTT.

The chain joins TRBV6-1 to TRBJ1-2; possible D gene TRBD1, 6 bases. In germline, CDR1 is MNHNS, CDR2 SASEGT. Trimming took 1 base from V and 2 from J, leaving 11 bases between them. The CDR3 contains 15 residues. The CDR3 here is CASSEVTGLNYGYTF. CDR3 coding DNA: TGTGCCAGCAGTGAAGTGACAGGTTTAAACTATGGCTACACCTTC.

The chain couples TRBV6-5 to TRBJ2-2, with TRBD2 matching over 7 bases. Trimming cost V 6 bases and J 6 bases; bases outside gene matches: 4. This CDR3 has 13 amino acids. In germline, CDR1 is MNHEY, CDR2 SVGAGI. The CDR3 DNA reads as TGTGCCAGCAGCACGGCGGGGGCCGGGGAGCTGTTTTTT. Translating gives CASSTAGAGELFF.

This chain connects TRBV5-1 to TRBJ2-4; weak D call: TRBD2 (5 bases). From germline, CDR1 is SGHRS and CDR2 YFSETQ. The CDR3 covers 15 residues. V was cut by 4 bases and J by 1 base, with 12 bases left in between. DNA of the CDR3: TGCGCCAGCAGCAACCCCGAGCGGGCCAAAAACATTCAGTACTTC. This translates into CASSNPERAKNIQYF.

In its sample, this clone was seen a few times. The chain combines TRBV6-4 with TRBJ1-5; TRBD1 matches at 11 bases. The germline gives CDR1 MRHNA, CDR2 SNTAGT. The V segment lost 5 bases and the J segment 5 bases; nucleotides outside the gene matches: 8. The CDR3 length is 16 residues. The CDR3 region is CASSLKAGQGDQPQHF. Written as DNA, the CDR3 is TGTGCCAGCAGTTTGAAAGCGGGACAGGGGGATCAGCCCCAGCATTTT.

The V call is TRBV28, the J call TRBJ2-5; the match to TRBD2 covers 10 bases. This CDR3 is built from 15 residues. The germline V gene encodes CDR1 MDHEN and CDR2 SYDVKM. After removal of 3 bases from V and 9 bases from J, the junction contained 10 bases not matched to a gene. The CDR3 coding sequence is TGTGCCAGCAGTTTGAGTGGAGCGGGGGGGATGGCCCAGTACTTC. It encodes CASSLSGAGGMAQYF. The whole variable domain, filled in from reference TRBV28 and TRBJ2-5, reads DVKVTQSSRYLVKRTGEKVFLECVQDMDHENMFWYRQDPGLGLRLIYFSYDVKMKEKGDIPEGYSVSREKKERFSLILESASTNQTSMYLCASSLSGAGGMAQYFGPGTRLLVL.

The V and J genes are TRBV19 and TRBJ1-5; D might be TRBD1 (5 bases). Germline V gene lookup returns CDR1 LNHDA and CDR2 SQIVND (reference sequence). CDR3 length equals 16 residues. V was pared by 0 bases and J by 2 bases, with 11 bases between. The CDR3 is CASSIEAGRRNQPQHF. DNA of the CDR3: TGTGCCAGTAGTATAGAGGCAGGGCGCCGCAATCAGCCCCAGCATTTT.

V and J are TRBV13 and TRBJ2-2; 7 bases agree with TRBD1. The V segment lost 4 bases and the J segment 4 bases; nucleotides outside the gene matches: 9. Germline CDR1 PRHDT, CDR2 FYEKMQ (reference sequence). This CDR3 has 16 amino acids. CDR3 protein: CASSSRGQTITGELFF. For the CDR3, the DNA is TGTGCCAGCAGCTCCCGGGGACAGACAATCACCGGGGAGCTGTTTTTT.

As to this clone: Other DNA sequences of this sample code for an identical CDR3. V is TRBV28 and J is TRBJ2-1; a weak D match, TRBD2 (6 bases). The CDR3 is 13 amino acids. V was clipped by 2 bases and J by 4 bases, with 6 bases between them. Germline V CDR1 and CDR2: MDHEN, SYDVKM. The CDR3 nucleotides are TGTGCCAGCAGTTTAGCGGGGTACAATGAGCAGTTCTTC. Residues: CASSLAGYNEQFF.